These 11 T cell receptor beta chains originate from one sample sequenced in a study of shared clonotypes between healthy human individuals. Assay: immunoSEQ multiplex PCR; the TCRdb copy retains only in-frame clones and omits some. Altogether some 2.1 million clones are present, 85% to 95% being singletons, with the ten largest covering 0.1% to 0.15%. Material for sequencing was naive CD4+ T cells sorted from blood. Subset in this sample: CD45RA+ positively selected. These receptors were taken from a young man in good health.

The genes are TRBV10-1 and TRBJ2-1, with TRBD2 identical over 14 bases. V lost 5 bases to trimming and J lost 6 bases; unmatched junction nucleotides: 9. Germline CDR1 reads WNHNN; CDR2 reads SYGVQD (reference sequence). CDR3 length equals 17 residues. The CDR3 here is CASSPGTSGSKGNEQFF. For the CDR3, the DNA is TGCGCCAGCAGTCCCGGGACTAGCGGGAGTAAGGGCAATGAGCAGTTCTTC.

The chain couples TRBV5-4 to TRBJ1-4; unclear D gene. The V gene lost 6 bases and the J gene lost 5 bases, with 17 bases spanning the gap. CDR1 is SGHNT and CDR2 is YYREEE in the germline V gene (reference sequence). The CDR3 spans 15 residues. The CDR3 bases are TGTGCCAGCAACTTCGGACTTGGGAGGAATGAAAAACTGTTTTTT. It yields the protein CASNFGLGRNEKLFF. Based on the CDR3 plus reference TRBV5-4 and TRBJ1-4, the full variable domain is ETGVTQSPTHLIKTRGQQVTLRCSSQSGHNTVSWYQQALGQGPQFIFQYYREEENGRGNFPPRFSGLQFPNYSSELNVNALELDDSALYLCASNFGLGRNEKLFFGSGTQLSVL.

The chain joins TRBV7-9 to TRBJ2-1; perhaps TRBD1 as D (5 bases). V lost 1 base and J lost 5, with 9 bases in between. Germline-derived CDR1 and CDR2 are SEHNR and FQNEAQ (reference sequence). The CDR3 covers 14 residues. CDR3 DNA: TGTGCCAGCAGCTTAGGACAGTTAAACAATGAGCAGTTCTTC. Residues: CASSLGQLNNEQFF.

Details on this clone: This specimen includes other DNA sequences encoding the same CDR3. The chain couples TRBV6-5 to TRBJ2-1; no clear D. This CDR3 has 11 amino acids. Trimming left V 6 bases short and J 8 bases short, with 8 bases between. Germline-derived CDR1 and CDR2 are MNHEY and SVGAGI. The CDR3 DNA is TGTGCCAGCAGCCGCCTCGATGAGCAGTTCTTC. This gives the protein CASSRLDEQFF.

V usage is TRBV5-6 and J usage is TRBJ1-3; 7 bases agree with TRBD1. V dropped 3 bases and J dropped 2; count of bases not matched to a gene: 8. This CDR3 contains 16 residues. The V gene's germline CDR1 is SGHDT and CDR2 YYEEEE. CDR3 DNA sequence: TGTGCCAGCAGCTCCGTGCGGACAGGTCCTGGAAACACCATATATTTT. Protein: CASSSVRTGPGNTIYF. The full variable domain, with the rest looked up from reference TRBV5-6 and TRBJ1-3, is DAGVTQSPTHLIKTRGQQVTLRCSPKSGHDTVSWYQQALGQGPQFIFQYYEEEERQRGNFPDRFSGHQFPNYSSELNVNALLLGDSALYLCASSSVRTGPGNTIYFGEGSWLTVV.

As DNA, the CDR3 is TGTGCCAGCAGTTACACCGGGGACTCCCGCACAGATACGCAGTATTTT. Amino acid sequence: CASSYTGDSRTDTQYF. The V and J genes are TRBV6-5 and TRBJ2-3; D may be TRBD2 (6 bases). The germline V gene has CDR1 MNHEY and CDR2 SVGAGI. Trimming cost V 2 bases and J 1 base, with 13 bases left between them. This CDR3 region has 16 residues.

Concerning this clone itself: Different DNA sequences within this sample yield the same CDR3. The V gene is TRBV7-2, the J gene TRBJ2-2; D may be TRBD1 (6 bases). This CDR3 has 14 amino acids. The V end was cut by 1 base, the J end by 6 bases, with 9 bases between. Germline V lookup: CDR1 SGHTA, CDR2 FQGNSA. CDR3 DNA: TGTGCCAGCAGCTTAGACAGGGTAGCCGGGGAGCTGTTTTTT. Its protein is CASSLDRVAGELFF.

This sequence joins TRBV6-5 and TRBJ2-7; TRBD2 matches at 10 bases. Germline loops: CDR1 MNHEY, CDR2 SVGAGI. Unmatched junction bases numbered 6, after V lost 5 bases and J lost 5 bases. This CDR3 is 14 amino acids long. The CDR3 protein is CASSASGRSNEQYF. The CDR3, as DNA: TGTGCCAGCAGTGCTAGCGGGAGATCAAACGAGCAGTACTTC.

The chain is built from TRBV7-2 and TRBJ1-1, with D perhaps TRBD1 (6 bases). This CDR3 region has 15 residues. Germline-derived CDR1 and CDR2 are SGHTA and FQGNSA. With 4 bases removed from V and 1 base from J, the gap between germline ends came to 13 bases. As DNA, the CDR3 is TGTGCCAGCAGCTACCCCCGGGGGCAGAACACTGAAGCTTTCTTT. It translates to CASSYPRGQNTEAFF.

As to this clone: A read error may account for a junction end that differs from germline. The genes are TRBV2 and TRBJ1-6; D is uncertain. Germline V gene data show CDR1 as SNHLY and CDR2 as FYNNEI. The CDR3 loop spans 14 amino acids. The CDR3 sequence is CASSEGQANSPPHF. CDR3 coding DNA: TGTGCCAGCAGTGAAGGACAAGCTAATTCACCCCCCCACTTT.

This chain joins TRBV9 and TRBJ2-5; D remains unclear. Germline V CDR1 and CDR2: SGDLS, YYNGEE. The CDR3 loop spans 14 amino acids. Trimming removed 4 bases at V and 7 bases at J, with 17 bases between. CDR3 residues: CASSSTDGPATQYF. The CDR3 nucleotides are TGTGCCAGCAGCTCAACGGACGGACCAGCGACCCAGTACTTC.